These 30 T cell receptor beta chains were all obtained from the same sample, sequenced in a study of beta chain features in type 1 diabetes. General study results and limits: Moderate yet significant TCRB CDR3 shortening was seen in Type 1 diabetes patients in all four CD4+ subsets.

Their target antigens are unknown. Expressed TCRB transcripts were sequenced, since all the RNA that had been isolated was reverse transcribed. Clones were sequenced by immunoSEQ multiplex PCR, and TCRdb holds only the in-frame ones, with some missing. The sample carries hundreds of thousands of clones, roughly 13% recorded once. Sequenced input: naive CD4+ T cells from blood. The receptors were sampled from a man in his late teens or twenties with type 1 diabetes.

In the case of this clone: In the same sample, other DNA sequences code for this CDR3. The chain has TRBV9 and TRBJ2-2; D is ambiguous. CDR1 SGDLS and CDR2 YYNGEE come from the germline V gene. Trimming removed 1 base at V and 5 bases at J, with 6 bases between. The CDR3 sequence is 13 residues long. The CDR3 is CASSVKGTGELFF. The CDR3 DNA reads TGTGCCAGCAGCGTAAAGGGAACCGGGGAGCTGTTTTTT.

As to this clone: Germline is not matched at one junction end, which may reflect a read error. CDR3: CASSGTGGSKQPQHF. The CDR3 region has the DNA TGTGCCAGTTCCGGGACAGGGGGTAGCAAGCAGCCCCAGCATTTT. This chain uses TRBV7-9 with TRBJ1-5; TRBD1 matches at 11 bases. This CDR3 contains 15 residues. Germline CDR1 reads SEHNR; CDR2 reads FQNEAQ (reference sequence).

This rearrangement joins TRBV28 to TRBJ2-3; 9 bases match TRBD2. V lost 3 bases and J lost 7; bases outside the gene matches: 11. The germline gives CDR1 MDHEN, CDR2 SYDVKM. CDR3 size: 16 residues. CDR3 residues: CASSFVAGASFHTQYF. The CDR3 nucleotides read TGTGCCAGCAGTTTTGTAGCGGGGGCCTCCTTTCATACGCAGTATTTT.

The chain carries TRBV10-3 and TRBJ1-1; TRBD1 aligns across 7 bases. The CDR3 has 16 amino acids. Germline-derived CDR1 and CDR2 are ENHRY and SYGVKD. V trimming: 4 bases; J trimming: 5 bases; junction bases outside the gene matches: 13. This CDR3 reads CAISGTGAGGGTEAFF. CDR3 coding DNA: TGTGCCATCAGTGGAACAGGGGCTGGCGGGGGGACTGAAGCTTTCTTT.

The chain has TRBV6-5 and TRBJ1-6; D is ambiguous. Germline CDR1 and CDR2: MNHEY and SVGAGI. Trimming stripped 5 bases from V and 8 bases from J, with 13 bases between. The CDR3 covers 14 residues. The CDR3 nucleotides are TGTGCCAGCAGTCGGACGAGGTGGGATTCACCCCTCCACTTT. Its protein is CASSRTRWDSPLHF.

This sequence joins TRBV7-6 and TRBJ2-2; perhaps TRBD1 as D (5 bases). The V end lost 1 base, the J end lost 1 base, and 16 bases lay between the germline ends. Germline lookup yields CDR1 SGHVS and CDR2 FNYEAQ. The CDR3 covers 18 residues. For the CDR3, the DNA is TGTGCCAGCAGCTTAGACCCTACTGACAGATTGAACACCGGGGAGCTGTTTTTT. It yields the protein CASSLDPTDRLNTGELFF. Combining the CDR3 with reference TRBV7-6 and TRBJ2-2 gives the whole variable domain GAGVSQSPRYKVTKRGQDVALRCDPISGHVSLYWYRQALGQGPEFLTYFNYEAQQDKSGLPNDRFSAERPEGSISTLTIQRTEQRDSAMYRCASSLDPTDRLNTGELFFGEGSRLTVL.

The chain combines TRBV5-6 with TRBJ2-3, with D unclear. CDR3 length: 13 residues. CDR1 and CDR2 (germline): SGHDT, YYEEEE. The V end was cut by 2 bases, the J end by 2 bases, with 6 bases between. In DNA, the CDR3 is TGTGCCAGCAGCTTAACAACCACAGATACGCAGTATTTT. It specifies CASSLTTTDTQYF.

This clone was detected a few times. V usage is TRBV7-2 and J usage is TRBJ1-1, with 7 bases that match TRBD1. Losses at the gene ends were 5 bases for V and 10 bases for J; bases not matched to a gene: 4. Per germline, CDR1 SGHTA and CDR2 FQGNSA. The CDR3 sequence is 11 residues long. The CDR3 region has the DNA TGTGCCAGCAGCCCCAGGGGGGTAGCTTTCTTT. This translates into CASSPRGVAFF.

This clone was seen a few times. V is TRBV6-1 and J is TRBJ2-1, with 9 bases matching TRBD2. The J segment lost 9 bases and the V segment lost 4 bases, leaving 16 bases of the junction unmatched. CDR3 length: 17 residues. The V gene's germline CDR1 is MNHNS and CDR2 SASEGT. DNA of the CDR3: TGTGCCAGCAGTGCCCGACTTGCGGGGGGGCCGATGGGTGAGCAGTTCTTC. It translates to CASSARLAGGPMGEQFF.

The V gene is TRBV9, the J gene TRBJ1-5; D is ambiguous. Germline CDR1 and CDR2: SGDLS and YYNGEE. The CDR3 spans 14 residues. The germline V and J ends were trimmed by 4 bases and 2 bases, with 10 bases remaining between them. The DNA of the CDR3 is TGTGCCAGCAGCCTGGGCACGGGCAATCAGCCCCAGCATTTT. It is translated as CASSLGTGNQPQHF.

This clone was detected a few times. The chain couples TRBV18 to TRBJ2-1; D is perhaps TRBD1 (6 bases). CDR3 length equals 15 residues. Germline loops: CDR1 KGHSH, CDR2 LQKENI. V was clipped by 4 bases and J by 7 bases, with 17 bases between them. The CDR3 nucleotides read TGTGCCAGCTCACTAACCGGGACATTCAGGAATGAGCAGTTCTTC. Translated: CASSLTGTFRNEQFF.

The chain combines TRBV30 with TRBJ1-1, with no clear D. The germline V gene has CDR1 GTSNPN and CDR2 SVGIG (reference sequence). V was shortened by 8 bases and J by 0 bases, with 10 bases between the two germline ends. There are 12 residues in the CDR3. CDR3 residues: CAAPSVNTEAFF. The CDR3 DNA follows: TGTGCCGCCCCTTCAGTGAACACTGAAGCTTTCTTT. The full variable domain, its missing parts supplied by reference TRBV30 and TRBJ1-1, is SQTIHQWPATLVQPVGSPLSLECTVEGTSNPNLYWYRQAAGRGLQLLFYSVGIGQISSEVPQNLSASRPQDRQFILSSKKLLLSDSGFYLCAAPSVNTEAFFGQGTRLTVV.

The CDR3 DNA follows: TGTGCCAGCAGTTTCGACAGGCGAACCTACGAGCAGTACTTC. This encodes CASSFDRRTYEQYF. The rearrangement links TRBV27 to TRBJ2-7; D may be TRBD1 (6 bases). In germline, CDR1 is MNHEY, CDR2 SMNVEV (reference sequence). V lost 3 bases to trimming and J lost 2 bases, with 11 bases between them. The CDR3 covers 14 residues.

J is TRBJ2-3 and V is TRBV7-3; TRBD1 is a possible D gene (5 bases). This CDR3 spans 13 amino acids. The germline CDR1 and CDR2 sequences are SGHTA and FQGTGA. The V gene lost 5 bases and the J gene lost 8 bases, with 14 bases spanning the gap. The CDR3 region has the DNA TGTGCCAGCAGCCAGGGCCCTCTGGCTACGCAGTATTTT. Its translation: CASSQGPLATQYF.

This clone has just a few counts. V and J are TRBV28 and TRBJ1-1; D may be TRBD1 (5 bases). The CDR3 length is 13 residues. The V gene lost 6 bases and the J gene lost 4 bases, with 12 bases spanning the gap. The germline CDR1 and CDR2 sequences are MDHEN and SYDVKM. The CDR3 loop reads CASRTGAGTEAFF. The CDR3 DNA sequence: TGTGCCAGCAGGACCGGGGCGGGCACTGAAGCTTTCTTT.

The chain links TRBV29-1 to TRBJ1-2; perhaps TRBD1 as D (6 bases). The CDR3 is 11 residues long. Deletions cut 4 bases from V and 6 bases from J, with 9 bases between. Looked up from germline, CDR1 is SQVTM and CDR2 is ANQGSEA. CDR3 nucleotide sequence: TGCAGCGTTGTATGGGGGCATGGCTACACCTTC. Its translation: CSVVWGHGYTF.

This clone appeared a few times. The V call is TRBV2, the J call TRBJ2-4; the match to TRBD1 covers 10 bases. CDR1 and CDR2 (germline): SNHLY, FYNNEI. The ends lost 5 bases at V and 15 bases at J; junction bases unmatched: 4. The CDR3 has 11 residues. The CDR3 loop reads CASSPDRGRYF. The CDR3 DNA sequence: TGTGCCAGCAGTCCGGACAGGGGGAGGTACTTC.

CDR3 sequence reads: CASSRPGLGETQYF. CDR3 bases: TGTGCCAGCAGTCGCCCAGGGCTAGGAGAGACCCAGTACTTC. The genes are TRBV6-5 and TRBJ2-5; tentative D call: TRBD1 (5 bases). Germline V gene lookup returns CDR1 MNHEY and CDR2 SVGAGI. Trimming cost V 5 bases and J 4 bases, with 14 bases left between them. This CDR3 has 14 residues.

The V and J genes are TRBV7-2 and TRBJ1-1, with 8 bases matching TRBD1. With V trimmed by 6 bases and J by 4 bases, 4 bases remained unmatched. The length of the CDR3 is 13 residues. Germline V CDR1 and CDR2: SGHTA, FQGNSA. This CDR3 is CASRFGQGTEAFF. Here the CDR3 DNA reads TGTGCCAGCAGATTTGGACAGGGCACTGAAGCTTTCTTT.

This chain uses TRBV15 with TRBJ1-2, with D perhaps matching TRBD1 (5 bases). CDR1 is LNHNV and CDR2 is YYDKDF in the germline V gene (reference sequence). The V end was cut by 5 bases, the J end by 0 bases, with 19 bases between. This CDR3 is built from 17 residues. The CDR3 is CATSLRVIQEANYGYTF. In DNA, the CDR3 is TGTGCCACCAGCTTACGGGTGATACAGGAAGCTAACTATGGCTACACCTTC.

This clone was counted between two and nine times. The chain couples TRBV18 to TRBJ2-7, with a tentative D call TRBD1 (5 bases). V was clipped by 2 bases and J by 1 base, with 15 bases between them. The germline CDR1 and CDR2 sequences are KGHSH and LQKENI. The length of the CDR3 is 16 residues. CDR3 region: CASSPSTAGLSYEQYF. CDR3 nucleotide sequence: TGTGCCAGCTCACCAAGTACGGCAGGGCTTTCCTACGAGCAGTACTTC.

This clone was counted between two and nine times. The chain joins TRBV4-1 to TRBJ1-2; TRBD1 matches at 7 bases. This CDR3 spans 18 amino acids. Germline CDR1 reads MGHRA; CDR2 reads YSYEKL. The V segment lost 4 bases and the J segment 0 bases; nucleotides outside the gene matches: 14. Here the CDR3 DNA reads TGCGCCAGCAGCCCAAGGGGCCCCCGACAGGGCTCTAACTATGGCTACACCTTC. It codes for CASSPRGPRQGSNYGYTF.

The chain employs TRBV7-9 and TRBJ1-5; D ambiguous. CDR3 size: 14 residues. Per the germline V gene, CDR1 is SEHNR and CDR2 is FQNEAQ (reference sequence). Trimming stripped 3 bases from V and 5 bases from J, with 11 bases between. CDR3: CASSFSYFDQPQHF. As DNA, the CDR3 is TGTGCCAGCAGCTTTAGTTACTTCGATCAGCCCCAGCATTTT. The full variable domain, in which reference TRBV7-9 and TRBJ1-5 provide the parts outside the CDR3, is DTGVSQNPRHKITKRGQNVTFRCDPISEHNRLYWYRQTLGQGPEFLTYFQNEAQLEKSRLLSDRFSAERPKGSFSTLEIQRTEQGDSAMYLCASSFSYFDQPQHFGDGTRLSIL.

Concerning this clone: This CDR3 is also generated by other DNA sequences in the sample. The chain links TRBV30 to TRBJ2-2; weak D call: TRBD2 (6 bases). V shed 4 bases and J shed 0 bases, with 6 bases lying between them. Germline CDR1 is GTSNPN and CDR2 is SVGIG (reference sequence). The length of the CDR3 is 13 residues. The CDR3 region is CAWTGANTGELFF. The CDR3, as DNA: TGTGCCTGGACGGGGGCGAACACCGGGGAGCTGTTTTTT.

V is TRBV10-1 and J is TRBJ2-3; D call uncertain. The germline V gene has CDR1 WNHNN and CDR2 SYGVQD (reference sequence). V was clipped by 3 bases and J by 0 bases, with 4 bases between them. CDR3 length equals 13 residues. The CDR3 DNA reads as TGCGCCAGCAGTGAAACTAGCACAGATACGCAGTATTTT. This gives the protein CASSETSTDTQYF.

There are a few counts of this clone. CDR3 coding DNA: TGTGCCATCAGTGAGTGGAGTAGCGGGGGGGCTCGTCGCACAGATACGCAGTATTTT. Translation gives CAISEWSSGGARRTDTQYF. The V call is TRBV10-3, the J call TRBJ2-3, with 11 positions matching TRBD2. CDR3 length: 19 residues. V shed 1 base and J 1 base; nucleotides not matched to a gene: 10. Germline lookup yields CDR1 ENHRY and CDR2 SYGVKD.

The V call is TRBV2, the J call TRBJ1-2; D is unclear. CDR3 length equals 14 residues. Germline V gene sequence: CDR1 SNHLY, CDR2 FYNNEI. V was cut by 11 bases and J by 1 base, with 17 bases left in between. CDR3 loop: CAGTTGLRNYGYTF. The DNA for the CDR3 is TGTGCCGGAACGACGGGTCTCCGTAACTATGGCTACACCTTC. The full variable domain, its missing parts supplied by reference TRBV2 and TRBJ1-2, is EPEVTQTPSHQVTQMGQEVILRCVPISNHLYFYWYRQILGQKVEFLVSFYNNEISEKSEIFDDQFSVERPDGSNFTLKIRSTKLEDSAMYFCAGTTGLRNYGYTFGSGTRLTVV.

This clone occurred a few times. J is TRBJ1-6 and V is TRBV9; no definite D call. CDR1 is SGDLS and CDR2 is YYNGEE in the germline V gene. Trimming took off 6 bases at V and 0 bases at J, with 16 bases between the two ends. This CDR3 spans 17 amino acids. The DNA for the CDR3 is TGTGCCAGCACCCAACAAGCGGGCAGCTCCTATAATTCACCCCTCCACTTT. Residues: CASTQQAGSSYNSPLHF.

For the CDR3, the DNA is TGTGCCAGCAGCCGGGACATCTCACAAGAGACCCAGTACTTC. Its translation is CASSRDISQETQYF. The chain has TRBV7-9 and TRBJ2-5, with a weak D call TRBD1 (6 bases). The length of the CDR3 is 14 residues. Trimming stripped 5 bases from V and 2 bases from J, with 12 bases between. Per the germline V gene, CDR1 is SEHNR and CDR2 is FQNEAQ (reference sequence).

This clone was seen only a few times. This rearrangement joins TRBV5-1 to TRBJ2-5; D is uncertain. This CDR3 comprises 15 residues. The germline gives CDR1 SGHRS, CDR2 YFSETQ. V was cut by 0 bases and J by 5 bases, with 14 bases left in between. CDR3 coding DNA: TGCGCCAGCAGCTTGGCCTCCCCTGGTTGGGAGACCCAGTACTTC. Translating gives CASSLASPGWETQYF.